These 8 T cell receptor beta chains were sequenced from one sample in a study of vaccination and CD4 T cells after COVID-19. An Oncomine TCR Beta short-read assay was used to sequence the DNA from cultured CD4+ T cells. From the PCR reads, TCRdb called clonotypes with MiXCR, one entry per CDR3 protein. The sample lists more than 12,000 distinct CDR3 sequences; less than 70% were seen once. Their antigen targets remain unknown. Described treatment: approximately nine-day PBMC culture with coronavirus spike peptide pools or control peptides (ViraFEST assay). The source material was CD4+ T cells from blood, cultured in vitro, sampled before SARS-CoV-2 vaccination. The receptors here all came from a human donor who had recovered from COVID-19.

The V gene is TRBV7-2, the J gene TRBJ1-1; D is uncertain. Germline loops: CDR1 SGHTA, CDR2 FQGNSA. This CDR3 has 13 amino acids. Trimming removed 1 base from V and 11 bases from J, with 14 bases in between. The CDR3 spells CASSLVSRGEAFF. The DNA for the CDR3 is TGTGCCAGCAGCTTAGTAAGTCGTGGGGAGGCTTTCTTT.

This clonotype was detected a few times. This chain links TRBV12-3 or TRBV12-4 with TRBJ1-5; weak D call: TRBD1 (6 bases). V was trimmed by 3 bases and J by 4 bases, leaving 13 bases between them. This CDR3 has 15 residues. The CDR3 spells CASSFRGTVNQPQHF. CDR3 DNA sequence: TGTGCCAGCAGTTTCAGGGGAACGGTTAATCAGCCCCAGCATTTT.

The chain is built from TRBV5-4 and TRBJ1-2, with 10 bases aligning to TRBD1. The CDR3 is 16 amino acids. Germline CDR1 SGHNT, CDR2 YYREEE (reference sequence). The trim removed 3 bases at V and 6 bases at J, leaving 11 bases unmatched. This CDR3 is CASSSKSGTGADGYTF. Here the CDR3 DNA reads TGTGCCAGCAGCTCCAAATCCGGGACAGGGGCTGATGGCTACACCTTC.

The chain couples TRBV6-1 to TRBJ2-6; 7 bases are shared with TRBD1. The germline gives CDR1 MNHNS, CDR2 SASEGT. Germline trimming cut 6 bases from V and 0 bases from J; bases unmatched to any gene: 5. The CDR3 covers 16 residues. The CDR3 region has the DNA TGTGCCAGCAGCCGGGACAGCGACTCTGGGGCCAACGTCCTGACTTTC. It yields the protein CASSRDSDSGANVLTF.

V usage is TRBV20-1 and J usage is TRBJ2-3, with D unclear. V dropped 1 base and J dropped 5 bases, with 1 base sitting between them. This CDR3 is built from 10 residues. Per the germline V gene, CDR1 is DFQATT and CDR2 is SNEGSKA (reference sequence). For the CDR3, the DNA is TGCAGTGCTAGAGTAGATACGCAGTATTTT. Amino acid sequence: CSARVDTQYF.

V and J are TRBV2 and TRBJ1-2, with a weak D call TRBD1 (5 bases). The CDR3 contains 15 residues. Germline V lookup: CDR1 SNHLY, CDR2 FYNNEI. Trimming left V 2 bases short and J 4 bases short, with 14 bases between. CDR3: CASSERGRGGYGYTF. The DNA for the CDR3 is TGTGCCAGCAGTGAACGGGGACGGGGTGGCTATGGCTACACCTTC. The full variable domain, in which reference TRBV2 and TRBJ1-2 provide the parts outside the CDR3, is EPEVTQTPSHQVTQMGQEVILRCVPISNHLYFYWYRQILGQKVEFLVSFYNNEISEKSEIFDDQFSVERPDGSNFTLKIRSTKLEDSAMYFCASSERGRGGYGYTFGSGTRLTVV.

This clonotype was counted between two and nine times. This sequence joins TRBV6-1 and TRBJ1-1; unclear D gene. The CDR3 contains 11 residues. V lost 5 bases and J lost 4, with 5 bases in between. Germline CDR1 is MNHNS and CDR2 is SASEGT. CDR3 nucleotide sequence: TGTGCCAGCAGTAGTAGCACTGAAGCTTTCTTT. Its protein product is CASSSSTEAFF.

The J gene is TRBJ2-6, the V gene TRBV20-1; the match to TRBD1 covers 8 bases. Germline loops: CDR1 DFQATT, CDR2 SNEGSKA (reference sequence). The CDR3 extends over 16 amino acids. J gave up 0 bases and V 3 bases, and 4 bases lay outside the gene matches. The CDR3 spells CSASRGQASGANVLTF. The CDR3 nucleotides read TGCAGTGCTAGCAGGGGACAGGCCTCTGGGGCCAACGTCCTGACTTTC.